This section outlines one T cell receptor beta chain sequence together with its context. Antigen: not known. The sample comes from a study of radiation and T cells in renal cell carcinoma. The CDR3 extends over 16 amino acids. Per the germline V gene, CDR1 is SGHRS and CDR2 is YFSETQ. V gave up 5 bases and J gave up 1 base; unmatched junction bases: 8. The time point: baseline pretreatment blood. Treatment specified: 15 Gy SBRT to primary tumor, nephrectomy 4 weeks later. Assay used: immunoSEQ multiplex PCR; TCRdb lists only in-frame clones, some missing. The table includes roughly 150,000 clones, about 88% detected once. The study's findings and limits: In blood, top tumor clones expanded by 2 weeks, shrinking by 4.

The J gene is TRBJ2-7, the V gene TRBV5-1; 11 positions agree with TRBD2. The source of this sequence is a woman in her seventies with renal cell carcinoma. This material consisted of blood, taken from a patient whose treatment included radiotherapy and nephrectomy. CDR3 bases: TGCGCCAGCAGGGATCTAGCGGGGGGTAGGTCCTACGAGCAGTACTTC. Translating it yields CASRDLAGGRSYEQYF.